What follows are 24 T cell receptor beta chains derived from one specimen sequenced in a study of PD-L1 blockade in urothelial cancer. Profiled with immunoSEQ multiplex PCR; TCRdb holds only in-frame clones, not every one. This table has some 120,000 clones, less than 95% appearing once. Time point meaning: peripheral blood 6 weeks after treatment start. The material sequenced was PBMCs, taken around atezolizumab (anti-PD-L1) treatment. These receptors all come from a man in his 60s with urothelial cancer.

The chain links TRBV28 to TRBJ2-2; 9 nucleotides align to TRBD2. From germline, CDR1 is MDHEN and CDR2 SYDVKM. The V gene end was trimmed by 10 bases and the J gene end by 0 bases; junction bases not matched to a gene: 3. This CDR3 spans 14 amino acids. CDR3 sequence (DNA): TGTGCCACGCTAGCGGGATCGAACACCGGGGAGCTGTTTTTT. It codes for CATLAGSNTGELFF.

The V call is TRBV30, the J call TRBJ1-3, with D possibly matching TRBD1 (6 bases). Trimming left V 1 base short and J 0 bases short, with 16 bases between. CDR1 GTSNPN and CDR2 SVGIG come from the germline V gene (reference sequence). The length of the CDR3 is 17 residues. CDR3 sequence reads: CAWSAQGRGYSGNTIYF. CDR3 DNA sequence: TGTGCCTGGAGTGCCCAGGGCAGGGGATACTCTGGAAACACCATATATTTT. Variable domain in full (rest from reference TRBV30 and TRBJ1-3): SQTIHQWPATLVQPVGSPLSLECTVEGTSNPNLYWYRQAAGRGLQLLFYSVGIGQISSEVPQNLSASRPQDRQFILSSKKLLLSDSGFYLCAWSAQGRGYSGNTIYFGEGSWLTVV.

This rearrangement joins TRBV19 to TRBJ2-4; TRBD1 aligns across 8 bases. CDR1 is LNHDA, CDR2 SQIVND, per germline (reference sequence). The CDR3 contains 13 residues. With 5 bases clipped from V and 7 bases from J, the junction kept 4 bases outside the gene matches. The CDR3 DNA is TGTGCCAGTAGTGGCGGACAGGGTAACATTCAGTACTTC. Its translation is CASSGGQGNIQYF.

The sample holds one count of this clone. As DNA, the CDR3 is TGTGCCAGCAGGCGGGACAGGGGAGCCACTGAAGCTTTCTTT. Protein: CASRRDRGATEAFF. The chain is built from TRBV6-4 and TRBJ1-1, with 10 bases fitting TRBD1. Germline trimming cut 6 bases from V and 4 bases from J; bases unmatched to any gene: 5. Germline CDR1 is MRHNA and CDR2 is SNTAGT. The CDR3 loop spans 14 amino acids.

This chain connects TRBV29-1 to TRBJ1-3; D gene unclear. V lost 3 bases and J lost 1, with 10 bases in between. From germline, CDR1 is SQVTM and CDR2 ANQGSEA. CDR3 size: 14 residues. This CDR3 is CSVEDGISGNTIYF. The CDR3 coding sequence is TGCAGCGTTGAGGACGGGATTTCTGGAAACACCATATATTTT.

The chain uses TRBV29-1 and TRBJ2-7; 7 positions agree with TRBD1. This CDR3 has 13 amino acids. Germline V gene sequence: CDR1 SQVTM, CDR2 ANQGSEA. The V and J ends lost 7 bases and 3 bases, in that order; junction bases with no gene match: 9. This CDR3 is CSDPRDSDYEQYF. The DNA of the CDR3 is TGCAGCGACCCCCGGGACAGCGACTACGAGCAGTACTTC.

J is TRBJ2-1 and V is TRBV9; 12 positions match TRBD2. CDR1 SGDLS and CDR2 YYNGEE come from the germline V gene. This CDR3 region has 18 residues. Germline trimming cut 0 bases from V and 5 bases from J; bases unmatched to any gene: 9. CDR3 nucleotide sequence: TGTGCCAGCAGCGTAGAACGCCTAGCGGGGGGGCCTGACAATGAGCAGTTCTTC. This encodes CASSVERLAGGPDNEQFF. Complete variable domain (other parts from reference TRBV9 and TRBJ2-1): DSGVTQTPKHLITATGQRVTLRCSPRSGDLSVYWYQQSLDQGLQFLIQYYNGEERAKGNILERFSAQQFPDLHSELNLSSLELGDSALYFCASSVERLAGGPDNEQFFGPGTRLTVL.

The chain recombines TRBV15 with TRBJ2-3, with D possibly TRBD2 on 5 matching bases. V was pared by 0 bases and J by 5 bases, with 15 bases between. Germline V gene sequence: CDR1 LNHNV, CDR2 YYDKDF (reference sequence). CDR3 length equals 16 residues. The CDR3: CATSRDGGLRGDTQYF. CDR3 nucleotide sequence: TGTGCCACCAGCAGAGATGGAGGACTCCGTGGAGATACGCAGTATTTT.

The CDR3 region is CASSDLAGGSYNEQFF. CDR3 nucleotide sequence: TGTGCCAGCAGCGACCTAGCGGGGGGCTCCTACAATGAGCAGTTCTTC. V and J are TRBV9 and TRBJ2-1; 11 nucleotides agree with TRBD2. CDR1 SGDLS and CDR2 YYNGEE come from the germline V gene. V shed 3 bases and J 0 bases; nucleotides not matched to a gene: 2. The CDR3 runs 16 residues.

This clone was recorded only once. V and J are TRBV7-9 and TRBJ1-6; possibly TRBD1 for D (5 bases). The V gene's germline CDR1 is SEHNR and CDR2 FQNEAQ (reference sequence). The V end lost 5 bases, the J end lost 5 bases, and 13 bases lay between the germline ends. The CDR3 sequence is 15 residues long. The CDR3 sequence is CASSPSRGNNSPLHF. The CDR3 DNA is TGTGCCAGCAGCCCCTCACGGGGGAATAATTCACCCCTCCACTTT. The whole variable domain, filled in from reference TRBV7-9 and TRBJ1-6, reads DTGVSQNPRHKITKRGQNVTFRCDPISEHNRLYWYRQTLGQGPEFLTYFQNEAQLEKSRLLSDRFSAERPKGSFSTLEIQRTEQGDSAMYLCASSPSRGNNSPLHFGNGTRLTVT.

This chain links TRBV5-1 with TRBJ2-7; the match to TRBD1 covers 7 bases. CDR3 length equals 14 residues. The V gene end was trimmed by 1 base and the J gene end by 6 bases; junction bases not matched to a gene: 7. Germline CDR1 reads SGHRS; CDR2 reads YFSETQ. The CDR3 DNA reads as TGCGCCAGCAGCTTGACAGGGGACAGCTCCGAGCAGTACTTC. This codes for CASSLTGDSSEQYF.

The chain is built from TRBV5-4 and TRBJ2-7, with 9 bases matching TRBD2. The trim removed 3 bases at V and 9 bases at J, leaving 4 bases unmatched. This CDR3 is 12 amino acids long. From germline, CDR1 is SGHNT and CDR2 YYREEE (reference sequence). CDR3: CASSSSGAGQYF. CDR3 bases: TGTGCCAGCAGCTCTAGCGGGGCCGGGCAGTACTTC.

The CDR3 DNA is TGTGCCAGCAGCGTAGTGAGGGAGCGGCAGCGGGTGCAGTACTTC. Its protein is CASSVVRERQRVQYF. This sequence joins TRBV9 and TRBJ2-7, with D perhaps matching TRBD2 (6 bases). This CDR3 region has 15 residues. CDR1 SGDLS and CDR2 YYNGEE come from the germline V gene. Trimming stripped 0 bases from V and 9 bases from J, with 19 bases between.

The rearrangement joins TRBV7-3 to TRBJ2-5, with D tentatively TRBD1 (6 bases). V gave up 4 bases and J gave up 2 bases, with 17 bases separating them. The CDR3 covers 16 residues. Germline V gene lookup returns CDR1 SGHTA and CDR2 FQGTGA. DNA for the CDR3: TGTGCCAGCAGCTGCCGGGACAACATAATTCAAGAGACCCAGTACTTC. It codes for CASSCRDNIIQETQYF.

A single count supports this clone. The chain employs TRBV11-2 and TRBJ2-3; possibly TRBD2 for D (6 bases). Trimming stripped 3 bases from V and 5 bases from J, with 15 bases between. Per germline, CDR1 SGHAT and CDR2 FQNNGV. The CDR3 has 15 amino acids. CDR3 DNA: TGTGCCAGCAGCTTTAGCGGCAATAGTTTAGATACGCAGTATTTT. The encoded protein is CASSFSGNSLDTQYF.

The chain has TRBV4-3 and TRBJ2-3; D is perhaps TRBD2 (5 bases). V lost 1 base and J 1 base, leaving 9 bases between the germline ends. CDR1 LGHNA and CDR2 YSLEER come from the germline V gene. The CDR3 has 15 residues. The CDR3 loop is CASSQAADGTDTQYF. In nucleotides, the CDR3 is TGCGCCAGCAGCCAAGCAGCGGACGGCACAGATACGCAGTATTTT.

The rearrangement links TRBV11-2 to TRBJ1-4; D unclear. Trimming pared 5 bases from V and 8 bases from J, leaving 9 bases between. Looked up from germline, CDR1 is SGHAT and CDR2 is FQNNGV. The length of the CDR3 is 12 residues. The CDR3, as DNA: TGTGCCAGCAGCCCGGCGGGGGAAAAACTGTTTTTT. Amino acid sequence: CASSPAGEKLFF. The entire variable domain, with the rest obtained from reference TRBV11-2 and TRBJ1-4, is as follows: EAGVAQSPRYKIIEKRQSVAFWCNPISGHATLYWYQQILGQGPKLLIQFQNNGVVDDSQLPKDRFSAERLKGVDSTLKIQPAKLEDSAVYLCASSPAGEKLFFGSGTQLSVL.

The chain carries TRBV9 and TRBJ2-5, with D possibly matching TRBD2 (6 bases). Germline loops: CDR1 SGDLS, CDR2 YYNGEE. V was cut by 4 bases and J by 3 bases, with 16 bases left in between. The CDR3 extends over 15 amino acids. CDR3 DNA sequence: TGTGCCAGCAGCCCCCGGGGAGGTCAGGAAGAGACCCAGTACTTC. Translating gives CASSPRGGQEETQYF.

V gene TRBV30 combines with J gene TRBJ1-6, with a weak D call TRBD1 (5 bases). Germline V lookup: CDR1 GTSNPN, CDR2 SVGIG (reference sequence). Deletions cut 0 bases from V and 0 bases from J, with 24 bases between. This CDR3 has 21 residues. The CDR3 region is CAWSVGRTIKRGSSYNSPLHF. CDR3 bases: TGTGCCTGGAGTGTAGGACGAACTATTAAGCGGGGGAGCTCCTATAATTCACCCCTCCACTTT.

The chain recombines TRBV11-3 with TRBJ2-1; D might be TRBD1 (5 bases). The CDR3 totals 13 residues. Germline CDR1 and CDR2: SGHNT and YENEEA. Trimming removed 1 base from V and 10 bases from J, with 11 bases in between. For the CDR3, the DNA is TGTGCCAGCAGCTTAGGCGCAACAGGCGAGCAGTTCTTC. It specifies CASSLGATGEQFF.

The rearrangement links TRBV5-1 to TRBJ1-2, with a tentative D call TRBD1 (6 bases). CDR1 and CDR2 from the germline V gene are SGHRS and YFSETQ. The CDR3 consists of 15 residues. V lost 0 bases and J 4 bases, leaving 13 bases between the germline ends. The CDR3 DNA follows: TGCGCCAGCAGCTTGGCCGGTCAGGGGACCTATGGCTACACCTTC. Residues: CASSLAGQGTYGYTF.

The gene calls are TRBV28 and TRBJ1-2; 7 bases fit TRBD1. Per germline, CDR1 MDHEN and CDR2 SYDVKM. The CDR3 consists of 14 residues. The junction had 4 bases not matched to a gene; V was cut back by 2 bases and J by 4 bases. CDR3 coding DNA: TGTGCCAGCAGTTTAGCGGGACAGACCTATGGCTACACCTTC. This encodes CASSLAGQTYGYTF.

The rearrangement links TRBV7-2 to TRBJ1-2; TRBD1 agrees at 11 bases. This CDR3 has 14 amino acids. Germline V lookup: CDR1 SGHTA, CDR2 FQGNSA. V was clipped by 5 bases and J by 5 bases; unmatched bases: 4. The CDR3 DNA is TGTGCCAGCAGCCGGGGACAGGGGGGGTATGGCTACACCTTC. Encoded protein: CASSRGQGGYGYTF.

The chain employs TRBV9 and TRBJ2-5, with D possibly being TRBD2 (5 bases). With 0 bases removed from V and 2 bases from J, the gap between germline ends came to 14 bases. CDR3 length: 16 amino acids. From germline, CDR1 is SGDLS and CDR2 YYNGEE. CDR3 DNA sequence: TGTGCCAGCAGCGTAGGGAGCAGGACTTTACAAGAGACCCAGTACTTC. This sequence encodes CASSVGSRTLQETQYF.